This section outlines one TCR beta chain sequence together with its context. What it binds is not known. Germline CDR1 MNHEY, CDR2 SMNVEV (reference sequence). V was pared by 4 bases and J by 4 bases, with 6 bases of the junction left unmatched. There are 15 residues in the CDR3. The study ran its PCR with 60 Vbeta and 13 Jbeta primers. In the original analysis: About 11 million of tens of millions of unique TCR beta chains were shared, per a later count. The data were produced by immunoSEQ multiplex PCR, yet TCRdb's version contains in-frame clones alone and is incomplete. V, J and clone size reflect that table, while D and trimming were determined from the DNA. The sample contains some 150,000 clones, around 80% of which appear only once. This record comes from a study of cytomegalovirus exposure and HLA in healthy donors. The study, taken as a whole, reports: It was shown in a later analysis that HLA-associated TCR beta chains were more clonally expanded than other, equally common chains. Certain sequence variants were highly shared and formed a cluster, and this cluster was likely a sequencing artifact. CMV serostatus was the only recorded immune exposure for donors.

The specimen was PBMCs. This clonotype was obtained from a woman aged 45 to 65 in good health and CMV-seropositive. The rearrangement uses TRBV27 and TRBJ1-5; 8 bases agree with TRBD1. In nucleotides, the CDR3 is TGTGCCAGCAGTTCCGGGACAGGCCTAAATCAGCCCCAGCATTTT. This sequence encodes CASSSGTGLNQPQHF.